This is a list of T cell receptor beta chains from one sample in a study of blood T cell repertoires in COVID-19. TCRdb keeps only in-frame clones here, not all; method: immunoSEQ multiplex PCR. The top ten clones hold about 2% of a sample with 250,000 to 350,000 clones, just over 90% of them seen once. Specimen: peripheral blood. These receptors came from a woman under 40 with COVID-19, enrolled during active disease. The CDR3 runs from the conserved cysteine through the conserved F or W. The order of the fields is V gene, clone size, D gene, J gene, CDR3 DNA, CDR3 protein. The D gene is left open where the match is weak. A row's size may be missing; if present it is once, few, many or a size class.

V gene: TRBV6-1; clone size: -; D gene: TRBD1; J gene: TRBJ2-7; CDR3 DNA: TGTGCCAGCAGTGAAATGTGGACAGGGGGCGCCGAGCAGTACTTC; CDR3 protein: CASSEMWTGGAEQYF
V gene: TRBV11-3; clone size: many; D gene: TRBD2; J gene: TRBJ2-1; CDR3 DNA: TGTGCCAGCAGCTCGGGGACTAGCGGTTCGAGCTCCTACAATGAGCAGTTCTTC; CDR3 protein: CASSSGTSGSSSYNEQFF
V gene: TRBV19; clone size: -; D gene: -; J gene: TRBJ1-4; CDR3 DNA: TGTGCCAGTAGTATAACCCTGACAGCTAATGAAAAACTGTTTTTT; CDR3 protein: CASSITLTANEKLFF
V gene: TRBV2; clone size: few; D gene: TRBD1; J gene: TRBJ2-5; CDR3 DNA: TGTGCCAGCAATTTACAGGGGGCCCAAGAGACCCAGTACTTC; CDR3 protein: CASNLQGAQETQYF
V gene: TRBV24-1; clone size: -; D gene: TRBD2; J gene: TRBJ2-5; CDR3 DNA: TGTGCCACCGGCCCAGCGGGAGTTGAGACCCAGTACTTC; CDR3 protein: CATGPAGVETQYF
V gene: TRBV9; clone size: -; D gene: -; J gene: TRBJ1-6; CDR3 DNA: TGTGCCAGCAGCGGGCAGAATTCACCCCTCCACTTT; CDR3 protein: CASSGQNSPLHF
V gene: TRBV5-1; clone size: -; D gene: -; J gene: TRBJ1-2; CDR3 DNA: TGCGCCAGCAGCTTGGAAACGGGCCGAAGGGGTGGCTACACCTTC; CDR3 protein: CASSLETGRRGGYTF
V gene: TRBV19; clone size: -; D gene: -; J gene: TRBJ2-1; CDR3 DNA: TGTGCCAGTAGTTGGGGGACTGACTACAATGAGCAGTTCTTC; CDR3 protein: CASSWGTDYNEQFF
V gene: TRBV5-8; clone size: few; D gene: TRBD1; J gene: TRBJ2-2; CDR3 DNA: TGTGCCAGCAGCTTTGTGACAGGGGGCTACACCGGGGAGCTGTTTTTT; CDR3 protein: CASSFVTGGYTGELFF
V gene: TRBV16; clone size: -; D gene: -; J gene: TRBJ2-1; CDR3 DNA: TGTGCCAGCAGCCCAGGTCCCCATGAGCAGTTCTTC; CDR3 protein: CASSPGPHEQFF
V gene: TRBV5-1; clone size: -; D gene: TRBD2; J gene: TRBJ2-7; CDR3 DNA: TGCGCCAGCAGCTTGGGACTAGCGGGAGGGGTCTACGAGCAGTACTTC; CDR3 protein: CASSLGLAGGVYEQYF
V gene: TRBV7-8; clone size: -; D gene: -; J gene: TRBJ2-1; CDR3 DNA: TGTGCCAGCAGCTTAGTCGGGTCCTACAATGAGCAGTTCTTC; CDR3 protein: CASSLVGSYNEQFF
V gene: TRBV5-4; clone size: -; D gene: -; J gene: TRBJ2-1; CDR3 DNA: TGTGCCAGCAGCTCACTAGTAGATGAGCAGTTCTTC; CDR3 protein: CASSSLVDEQFF
V gene: TRBV6-2/TRBV6-3; clone size: -; D gene: -; J gene: TRBJ1-1; CDR3 DNA: TGTGCCAGCAGTTACCACAGGGACCCTGAAGCTTTCTTT; CDR3 protein: CASSYHRDPEAFF
V gene: TRBV5-1; clone size: -; D gene: -; J gene: TRBJ1-5; CDR3 DNA: TGCGCCAGCAGTCCAGGGTCGGTTAGCAATCAGCCCCAGCATTTT; CDR3 protein: CASSPGSVSNQPQHF
V gene: TRBV5-4; clone size: -; D gene: -; J gene: TRBJ1-3; CDR3 DNA: TGTGCCAGCAGCCTAGGGACAACTGGAAACACCATATATTTT; CDR3 protein: CASSLGTTGNTIYF
V gene: TRBV19; clone size: -; D gene: TRBD1; J gene: TRBJ1-4; CDR3 DNA: TGTGCCAGTAGTGCGTCCGGGACAGAGAATGAAAAACTGTTTTTT; CDR3 protein: CASSASGTENEKLFF
V gene: TRBV7-3; clone size: -; D gene: -; J gene: TRBJ1-1; CDR3 DNA: TGTGCCAGCAGCTTAAGGGGCAACACTGAAGCTTTCTTT; CDR3 protein: CASSLRGNTEAFF
V gene: TRBV6-5; clone size: -; D gene: TRBD1; J gene: TRBJ1-5; CDR3 DNA: TGTGCCAGCAGTCCGGACAGGGGAAGCAATCAGCCCCAGCATTTT; CDR3 protein: CASSPDRGSNQPQHF
V gene: TRBV9; clone size: -; D gene: TRBD2; J gene: TRBJ2-5; CDR3 DNA: TGTGCCAGCAGCGTAGGGGTTAGCGGGACGCAAGAGACCCAGTACTTC; CDR3 protein: CASSVGVSGTQETQYF
V gene: TRBV27; clone size: few; D gene: TRBD1; J gene: TRBJ1-2; CDR3 DNA: TGTGCCAGCAGTCAAAAGATGGACAGGAAGGACGGCTACACCTTC; CDR3 protein: CASSQKMDRKDGYTF
V gene: TRBV4-1; clone size: -; D gene: -; J gene: TRBJ2-2; CDR3 DNA: TGCGCCAGCCGGGTTGGAGCAGCGGGCCTGAACACCGGGGAGCTGTTTTTT; CDR3 protein: CASRVGAAGLNTGELFF
V gene: TRBV19; clone size: -; D gene: -; J gene: TRBJ2-5; CDR3 DNA: TGTGCCAGTAGTATTCGACAGGAAGAGACCCAGTACTTC; CDR3 protein: CASSIRQEETQYF